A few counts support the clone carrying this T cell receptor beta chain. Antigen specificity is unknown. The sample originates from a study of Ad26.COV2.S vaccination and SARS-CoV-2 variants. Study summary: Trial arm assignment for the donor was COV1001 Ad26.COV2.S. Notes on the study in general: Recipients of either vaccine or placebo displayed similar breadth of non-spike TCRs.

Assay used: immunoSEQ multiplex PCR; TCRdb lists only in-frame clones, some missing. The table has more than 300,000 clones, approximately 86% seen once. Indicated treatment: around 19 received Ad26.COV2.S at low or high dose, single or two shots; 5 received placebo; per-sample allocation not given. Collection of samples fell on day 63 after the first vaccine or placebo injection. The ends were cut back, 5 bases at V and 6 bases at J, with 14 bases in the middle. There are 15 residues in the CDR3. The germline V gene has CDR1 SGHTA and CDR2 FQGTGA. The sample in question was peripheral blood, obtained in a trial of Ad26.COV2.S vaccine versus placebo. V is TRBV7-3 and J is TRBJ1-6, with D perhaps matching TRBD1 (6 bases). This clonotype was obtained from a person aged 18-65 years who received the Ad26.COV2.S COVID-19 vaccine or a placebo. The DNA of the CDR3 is TGTGCCAGCAGCCTAGGGGGGGTTGGTAATTCACCCCTCCACTTT. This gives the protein CASSLGGVGNSPLHF.